This TCR beta chain originates from a study of cytomegalovirus exposure and HLA in healthy donors. Across the study: Ancestry clustering placed 70% to 90% of roughly 410 genotyped donors in the Caucasian-associated cluster.

Overall study findings and caveats: Most of the TCR beta V segments (in an earlier analysis) were productive either about 87% or about 30% of the time. The authors reported that TCR beta sequences could predict HLA-A and HLA-B alleles. These predictions were accurate for most subjects in the first cohort.

In the case of this clone: The target antigen is unknown.

The PCR contained 60 Vbeta and 13 Jbeta primers. TCRdb keeps only in-frame clones here, not all; method: immunoSEQ multiplex PCR. This table has 150,000 to 200,000 clones, more than 75% appearing once. The TCR was taken from a man younger than 35 in good health and CMV-seropositive. The sample comprised PBMCs.

The CDR3 protein is CASSLEKGRNTEAFF. For the CDR3, the DNA is TGTGCCAGCAGCTTAGAAAAGGGGCGGAACACTGAAGCTTTCTTT. The V and J genes are TRBV7-9 and TRBJ1-1; D possibly corresponds to TRBD1 (5 bases). There are 15 residues in the CDR3. The germline V gene has CDR1 SEHNR and CDR2 FQNEAQ (reference sequence). V was trimmed by 1 base and J by 1 base, leaving 10 bases between them.